This T cell receptor (beta chain) derives from a study of T cells in Graves' hyperthyroidism and ophthalmopathy. The CDR3 is 13 amino acids. V lost 5 bases, J lost 6 bases, and 3 bases stayed unmatched. CDR1 LNHDA and CDR2 SQIVND come from the germline V gene (reference sequence). There are a few counts of this clonotype. The antigen is undetermined. Study-level points and caveats: Ophthalmopathy and stable hyperthyroidism were separated by a 13 V-J model.

Thyroid ultrasound and orbital computed tomography, with clinical symptoms and serum thyroxine and TRAb, informed diagnoses. Cells are PBMCs isolated from more than 8.5 ml of fresh blood. RNA transcripts yielded amplified TCR beta CDR3 regions. The primer set for the first-round RT-PCR of the TCR CDR3 was HTBI. TCRdb reprocessed the multiplex PCR reads via MiXCR and lists one record per CDR3 protein. The sample has about 690,000 distinct CDR3 sequences, 15% to 20% seen once. This chain joins TRBV19 and TRBJ1-2; TRBD1 matches at 10 bases. Source material: blood. This clonotype was obtained from a man between 45 and 60 years old with Graves' hyperthyroidism. The CDR3 nucleotides read TGTGCCAGTAGTTGGACAGGGGGTCATGGCTACACCTTC. Translated: CASSWTGGHGYTF.